These 27 T cell receptor beta chains were sequenced from one sample in a study of blood T cell repertoires in COVID-19. Assay used: immunoSEQ multiplex PCR; TCRdb lists only in-frame clones, some missing. Seen here are about 180,000 clones, about 83% observed once, and the top ten hold roughly 8.7%. The specimen was PBMCs or T cells enriched from blood (not recorded which). The receptors were sampled from a young woman who had recovered from COVID-19.

V and J are TRBV5-5 and TRBJ1-5; 7 bases line up with TRBD1. CDR1 SGHKS and CDR2 YYEKEE come from the germline V gene (reference sequence). This CDR3 region has 16 residues. The trim removed 1 base at V and 2 bases at J, leaving 6 bases unmatched. CDR3 nucleotide sequence: TGTGCCAGCAGCTTGTCAGGGGGAGGTGGCAATCAGCCCCAGCATTTT. Protein sequence: CASSLSGGGGNQPQHF.

V usage is TRBV5-1 and J usage is TRBJ2-5, with 8 bases fitting TRBD2. CDR3 size: 16 residues. J gave up 5 bases and V 4 bases, and 13 bases lay outside the gene matches. The germline CDR1 and CDR2 sequences are SGHRS and YFSETQ. CDR3 amino acids: CASSPAPSGSKETQYF. Written as DNA, the CDR3 is TGCGCCAGCAGCCCTGCCCCGAGCGGGAGCAAGGAGACCCAGTACTTC.

V and J are TRBV4-1 and TRBJ1-1; D perhaps matches TRBD1 (5 bases). The CDR3 length is 14 residues. The V gene lost 0 bases and the J gene lost 5 bases, with 10 bases spanning the gap. Germline loops: CDR1 MGHRA, CDR2 YSYEKL. The CDR3 region is CASSQDGSGTEAFF. CDR3 DNA: TGCGCCAGCAGCCAAGATGGGTCAGGGACTGAAGCTTTCTTT.

The genes are TRBV11-3 and TRBJ2-2, with D perhaps TRBD1 (5 bases). Deletions cut 5 bases from V and 7 bases from J, with 14 bases between. This CDR3 comprises 14 residues. CDR1 SGHNT and CDR2 YENEEA come from the germline V gene. CDR3 loop: CASSQQGDIGELFF. DNA of the CDR3: TGTGCCAGCAGCCAGCAGGGTGATATCGGGGAGCTGTTTTTT.

This chain links TRBV7-9 with TRBJ2-3, with D possibly TRBD2 on 6 matching bases. Trimming cost V 5 bases and J 4 bases, with 13 bases left between them. CDR3 length equals 14 residues. Germline CDR1 and CDR2: SEHNR and FQNEAQ (reference sequence). This CDR3 reads CASSLSGRADTQYF. DNA of the CDR3: TGTGCCAGCAGCCTTAGCGGCCGGGCAGATACGCAGTATTTT.

The rearrangement joins TRBV18 to TRBJ2-2, with a tentative D call TRBD2 (5 bases). The CDR3 has 15 amino acids. Germline CDR1 is KGHSH and CDR2 is LQKENI. The V end was cut by 3 bases, the J end by 1 base, with 9 bases between. The CDR3 nucleotides are TGTGCCAGCTCACCGGAGGCCCTGAACACCGGGGAGCTGTTTTTT. Translating gives CASSPEALNTGELFF.

The chain combines TRBV5-8 with TRBJ2-3, with 15 bases matching TRBD2. The CDR3 length is 17 residues. The germline gives CDR1 SGHTS, CDR2 YDEGEE. Trimming at V came to 4 bases and at J to 6 bases, leaving 9 bases not matched to a gene. The DNA for the CDR3 is TGTGCCAGCAGCCCCCCCGGGACTAGCGGGAGGTTCGATACGCAGTATTTT. It is translated as CASSPPGTSGRFDTQYF.

V usage is TRBV4-2 and J usage is TRBJ1-1, with D tentatively TRBD1 (5 bases). There are 14 residues in the CDR3. Trimming took off 3 bases at V and 1 base at J, with 9 bases between the two ends. The germline CDR1 and CDR2 sequences are LGHNA and YNFKEQ. The CDR3 DNA reads TGTGCCAGCAGCCATAAGGGGTCGAACACTGAAGCTTTCTTT. This codes for CASSHKGSNTEAFF.

The J gene is TRBJ2-7, the V gene TRBV2; tentatively, D is TRBD2 (5 bases). The germline V gene encodes CDR1 SNHLY and CDR2 FYNNEI. Deletions cut 3 bases from V and 5 bases from J, with 8 bases between. This CDR3 has 12 amino acids. CDR3 region: CASSEDGDEQYF. In DNA form, the CDR3 reads TGTGCCAGCAGTGAGGACGGGGACGAGCAGTACTTC.

This sequence joins TRBV2 and TRBJ2-3; TRBD1 agrees at 7 bases. The CDR3 runs to 14 residues. V lost 8 bases, J lost 5 bases, and 10 bases stayed unmatched. Germline values: CDR1 SNHLY, CDR2 FYNNEI. This chain's CDR3 is CASGPTGMRDTQYF. In DNA form, the CDR3 reads TGTGCCAGCGGCCCGACAGGGATGAGAGATACGCAGTATTTT.

This clone was recorded only once. The chain has TRBV14 and TRBJ2-5; D possibly corresponds to TRBD2 (7 bases). The CDR3 extends over 15 amino acids. Germline CDR1 is SGHDN and CDR2 is FVKESK. Trimming took 3 bases from V and 5 from J, leaving 16 bases between them. CDR3 nucleotide sequence: TGTGCCAGCAGCCACCCGCTGGGGGGGGCGGAGACCCAGTACTTC. It is translated as CASSHPLGGAETQYF.

The chain links TRBV2 to TRBJ2-2; 8 nucleotides align to TRBD2. Germline V CDR1 and CDR2: SNHLY, FYNNEI. The junction had 7 bases not matched to a gene; V was cut back by 2 bases and J by 2 bases. This CDR3 has 17 residues. The CDR3 bases are TGTGCCAGCAGTGAAAGTAGCGGGAACTTTAACACCGGGGAGCTGTTTTTT. Translated, it gives CASSESSGNFNTGELFF. Based on the CDR3 plus reference TRBV2 and TRBJ2-2, the full variable domain is EPEVTQTPSHQVTQMGQEVILRCVPISNHLYFYWYRQILGQKVEFLVSFYNNEISEKSEIFDDQFSVERPDGSNFTLKIRSTKLEDSAMYFCASSESSGNFNTGELFFGEGSRLTVL.

The genes are TRBV2 and TRBJ2-2, with D perhaps matching TRBD1 (6 bases). The length of the CDR3 is 14 residues. CDR1 and CDR2 from the germline V gene are SNHLY and FYNNEI. Trimming left V 7 bases short and J 2 bases short, with 11 bases between. In nucleotides, the CDR3 is TGTGCCAGCAACCAGGGGACAAACACCGGGGAGCTGTTTTTT. Its protein product is CASNQGTNTGELFF.

The chain employs TRBV30 and TRBJ1-2; TRBD1 matches at 10 bases. Germline CDR1 and CDR2: GTSNPN and SVGIG (reference sequence). This CDR3 has 14 residues. The junction had 3 bases not matched to a gene; V was cut back by 3 bases and J by 2 bases. The CDR3 DNA is TGTGCCTGGAGGGGGACAGGGGCAAACTATGGCTACACCTTC. Encoded protein: CAWRGTGANYGYTF.

The chain uses TRBV18 and TRBJ1-6, with D maybe TRBD1 (5 bases). Germline V gene sequence: CDR1 KGHSH, CDR2 LQKENI. The CDR3 consists of 15 residues. Trimming stripped 0 bases from V and 7 bases from J, with 10 bases between. The CDR3 spells CASSPPLGANSPLHF. The CDR3 DNA reads as TGTGCCAGCTCACCACCCTTAGGGGCGAATTCACCCCTCCACTTT.

The chain links TRBV2 to TRBJ2-7; 7 positions agree with TRBD2. CDR1 and CDR2 from the germline V gene are SNHLY and FYNNEI. The CDR3 consists of 15 residues. Germline trimming cut 7 bases from V and 5 bases from J; bases unmatched to any gene: 14. In DNA, the CDR3 is TGTGCCAGCACCGGACTAGGACGGGGGTGGGACGAGCAGTACTTC. It translates to CASTGLGRGWDEQYF.

Only one count was recorded for this clone. CDR3 residues: CASSLVGDGTYEQYF. The DNA for the CDR3 is TGTGCCAGCAGCTTAGTAGGTGACGGGACCTACGAGCAGTACTTC. The V and J genes are TRBV13 and TRBJ2-7, with D perhaps TRBD2 (5 bases). Germline V gene lookup returns CDR1 PRHDT and CDR2 FYEKMQ (reference sequence). The CDR3 is 15 residues long. Trimming took off 1 base at V and 2 bases at J, with 12 bases between the two ends.

This chain links TRBV5-6 with TRBJ1-1; D remains unclear. Germline loops: CDR1 SGHDT, CDR2 YYEEEE. Trimming pared 0 bases from V and 8 bases from J, leaving 5 bases between. The CDR3 has 11 amino acids. CDR3 in amino acids: CASSLAAEAFF. CDR3 nucleotide sequence: TGTGCCAGCAGCTTGGCCGCGGAAGCTTTCTTT.

This clone occurred once. The chain is built from TRBV2 and TRBJ2-2, with TRBD2 identical over 10 bases. The CDR3 runs to 14 residues. Trimming at V came to 4 bases and at J to 6 bases, leaving 2 bases not matched to a gene. Germline CDR1 is SNHLY and CDR2 is FYNNEI. This chain's CDR3 is CASSASGRAGELFF. The CDR3 DNA reads as TGTGCCAGCAGTGCCAGCGGGAGGGCCGGGGAGCTGTTTTTT. Based on the CDR3 plus reference TRBV2 and TRBJ2-2, the full variable domain is EPEVTQTPSHQVTQMGQEVILRCVPISNHLYFYWYRQILGQKVEFLVSFYNNEISEKSEIFDDQFSVERPDGSNFTLKIRSTKLEDSAMYFCASSASGRAGELFFGEGSRLTVL.

This clone was seen a handful of times. The chain uses TRBV2 and TRBJ2-7, with 7 nucleotides matching TRBD2. With V trimmed by 6 bases and J by 3 bases, 20 bases remained unmatched. Germline V gene sequence: CDR1 SNHLY, CDR2 FYNNEI. The CDR3 is 18 residues long. The CDR3 DNA reads as TGTGCCAGCAGCCTCTTCTACCTGAGCGGGGACTGGAACTACGAGCAGTACTTC. Its protein product is CASSLFYLSGDWNYEQYF.

This chain connects TRBV5-1 to TRBJ1-4, with D tentatively TRBD1 (5 bases). Deletions cut 0 bases from V and 7 bases from J, with 7 bases between. The V gene's germline CDR1 is SGHRS and CDR2 YFSETQ. The CDR3 runs 13 residues. In DNA form, the CDR3 reads TGCGCCAGCAGCTTGGGGACACGTGAAAAACTGTTTTTT. It codes for CASSLGTREKLFF.

The J gene is TRBJ1-5, the V gene TRBV2; maybe TRBD1 (5 bases). Trimming cost V 3 bases and J 1 base, with 10 bases left between them. The CDR3 consists of 15 residues. Germline V gene lookup returns CDR1 SNHLY and CDR2 FYNNEI. The CDR3 spells CASSEVRVSNQPQHF. The DNA for the CDR3 is TGTGCCAGCAGTGAGGTCAGGGTCAGCAATCAGCCCCAGCATTTT.

V usage is TRBV7-2 and J usage is TRBJ1-5, with unresolved D. This CDR3 contains 13 residues. V gave up 5 bases and J gave up 3 bases, with 8 bases separating them. Germline loops: CDR1 SGHTA, CDR2 FQGNSA. The CDR3 sequence: CASSPRLNQPQHF. In DNA, the CDR3 is TGTGCCAGCAGCCCAAGACTCAATCAGCCCCAGCATTTT. The full variable domain, with the rest looked up from reference TRBV7-2 and TRBJ1-5, is GAGVSQSPSNKVTEKGKDVELRCDPISGHTALYWYRQSLGQGLEFLIYFQGNSAPDKSGLPSDRFSAERTGGSVSTLTIQRTQQEDSAVYLCASSPRLNQPQHFGDGTRLSIL.

The V gene is TRBV21-1, the J gene TRBJ1-4; the table calls TRBD1, which could not be checked here. TRBV21-1 corresponds to a pseudogene. The CDR3 is 14 amino acids. Written as DNA, the CDR3 is TGTGCCAGCAGCAGATACAGGGGGCATGAAAAACTGTTTTTT. Its translation is CASSRYRGHEKLFF.

The V gene is TRBV7-9, the J gene TRBJ2-2; TRBD2 is a possible D gene (5 bases). Germline lookup yields CDR1 SEHNR and CDR2 FQNEAQ (reference sequence). CDR3 length: 17 amino acids. The ends were cut back, 2 bases at V and 4 bases at J, with 17 bases in the middle. CDR3 in DNA: TGTGCCAGCAGCTTACTCAACGGAGGCCTGAGCACCGGGGAGCTGTTTTTT. This translates into CASSLLNGGLSTGELFF.

The chain links TRBV9 to TRBJ2-2; 9 bases map to TRBD1. This CDR3 has 17 amino acids. Germline assignment: CDR1 SGDLS and CDR2 YYNGEE. V was pared by 0 bases and J by 0 bases, with 3 bases of the junction left unmatched. CDR3 bases: TGTGCCAGCAGCGTAGCCGGGACAGGGTCGAACACCGGGGAGCTGTTTTTT. Its translation: CASSVAGTGSNTGELFF.

This chain connects TRBV19 to TRBJ2-5, with 15 bases fitting TRBD2. From germline, CDR1 is LNHDA and CDR2 SQIVND (reference sequence). Trimming cost V 3 bases and J 4 bases; bases outside gene matches: 6. CDR3 length equals 17 residues. The CDR3 DNA reads as TGTGCCAGTAGTATCAAAGGGGGACTAGCGGGAGGAGAGACCCAGTACTTC. The encoded protein is CASSIKGGLAGGETQYF.